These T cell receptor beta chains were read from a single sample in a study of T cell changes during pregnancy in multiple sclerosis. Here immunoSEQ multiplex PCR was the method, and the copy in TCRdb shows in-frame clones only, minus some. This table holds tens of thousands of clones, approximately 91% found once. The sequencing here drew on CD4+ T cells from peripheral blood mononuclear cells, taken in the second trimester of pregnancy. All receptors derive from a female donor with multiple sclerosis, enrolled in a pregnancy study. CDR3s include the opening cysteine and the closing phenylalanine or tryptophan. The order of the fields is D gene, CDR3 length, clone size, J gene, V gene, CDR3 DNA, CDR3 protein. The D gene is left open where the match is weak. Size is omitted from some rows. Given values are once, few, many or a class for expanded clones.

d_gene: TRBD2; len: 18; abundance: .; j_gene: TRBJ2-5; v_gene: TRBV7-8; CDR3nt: TGTGCCAGCAGCTTAGGGCGGGGGAGGGTGTATGGTAAAGAGACCCAGTACTTC; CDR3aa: CASSLGRGRVYGKETQYF
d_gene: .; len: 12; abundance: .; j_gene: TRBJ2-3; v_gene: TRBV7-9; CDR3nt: TGTGCCAGCAGCTCCGTCACAGATACGCAGTATTTT; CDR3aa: CASSSVTDTQYF
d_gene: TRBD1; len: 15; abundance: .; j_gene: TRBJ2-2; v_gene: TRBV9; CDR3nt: TGTGCCAGCAGCGTAAGACAGGGGGACACCGGGGAGCTGTTTTTT; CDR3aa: CASSVRQGDTGELFF
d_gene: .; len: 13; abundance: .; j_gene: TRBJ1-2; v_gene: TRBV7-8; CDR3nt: TGTGCCAGCAGCTGGGGAGAAGGGAGAGGCTACACCTTC; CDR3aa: CASSWGEGRGYTF
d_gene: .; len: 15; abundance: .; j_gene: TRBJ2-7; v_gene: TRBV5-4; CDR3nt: TGTGCCAGCACCGTCCCACGAGTAAGCTCCTACGAGCAGTACTTC; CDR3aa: CASTVPRVSSYEQYF
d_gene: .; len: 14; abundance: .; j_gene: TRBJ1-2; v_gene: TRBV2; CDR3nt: TGTGCCAGCAGTGAAGGGGGGGTAAACTATGGCTACACCTTC; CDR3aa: CASSEGGVNYGYTF
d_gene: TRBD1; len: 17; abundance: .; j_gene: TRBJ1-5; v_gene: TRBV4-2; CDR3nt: TGTGCCAGCAGCCAAGTAACAGGGGCGGGCGTATCGGAGCCCCAGCATTTT; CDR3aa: CASSQVTGAGVSEPQHF
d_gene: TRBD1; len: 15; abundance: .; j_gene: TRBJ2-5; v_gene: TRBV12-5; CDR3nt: TGTGCTAGTGGTTTGGACAGGGGCTCCTCAGAGACCCAGTACTTC; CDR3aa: CASGLDRGSSETQYF
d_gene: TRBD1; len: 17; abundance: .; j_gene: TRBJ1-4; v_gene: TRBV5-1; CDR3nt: TGCGCCAGCAGTTTCGGGACAGGGGTTACGACTAATGAAAAACTGTTTTTT; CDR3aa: CASSFGTGVTTNEKLFF
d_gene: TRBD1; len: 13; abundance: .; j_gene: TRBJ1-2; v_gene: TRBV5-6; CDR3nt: TGTGCCAGCAGCTTGGTGACAGGGATTGGCTACACCTTC; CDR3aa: CASSLVTGIGYTF
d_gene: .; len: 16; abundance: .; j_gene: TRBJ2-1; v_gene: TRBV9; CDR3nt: TGTGCCAGCAGCGTAGTAGAGGGGGTGGGGTACAATGAGCAGTTCTTC; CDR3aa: CASSVVEGVGYNEQFF
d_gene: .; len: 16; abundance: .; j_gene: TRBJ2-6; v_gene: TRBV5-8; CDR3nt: TGTGCCAGCAGCTTGGGACATTACTCTGGGGCCAACGTCCTGACTTTC; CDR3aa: CASSLGHYSGANVLTF
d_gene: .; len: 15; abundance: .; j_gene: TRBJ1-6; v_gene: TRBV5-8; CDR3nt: TGTGCCAGCAGCTTAATGGCAGGGGTGGGCTCACCCCTCCACTTT; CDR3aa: CASSLMAGVGSPLHF
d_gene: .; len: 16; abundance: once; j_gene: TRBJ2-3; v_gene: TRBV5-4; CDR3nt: TGTGCCAGCAGCTCGCCTGGGGCCACTAGCACAGATACGCAGTATTTT; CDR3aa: CASSSPGATSTDTQYF
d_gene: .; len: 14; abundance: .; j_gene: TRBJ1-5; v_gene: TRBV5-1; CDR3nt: TGCGCCAGCAGCTTGGAGGGGCGCAATCAGCCCCAGCATTTT; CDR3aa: CASSLEGRNQPQHF
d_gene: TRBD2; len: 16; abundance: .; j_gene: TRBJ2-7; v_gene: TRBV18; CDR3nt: TGTGCCAGCTCACCAAGTTCGGGGAGGGTATCCTACGAGCAGTACTTC; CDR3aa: CASSPSSGRVSYEQYF
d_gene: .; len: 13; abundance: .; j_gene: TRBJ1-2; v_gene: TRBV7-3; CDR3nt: TGTGCCAGCAGCTATTCAGCCCCCGGGGGCTACACCTTC; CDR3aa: CASSYSAPGGYTF
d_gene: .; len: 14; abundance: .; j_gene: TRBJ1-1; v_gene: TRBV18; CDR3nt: TGTGCCAGCTCGCCTAGACAGCTTAACACTGAAGCTTTCTTT; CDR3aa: CASSPRQLNTEAFF
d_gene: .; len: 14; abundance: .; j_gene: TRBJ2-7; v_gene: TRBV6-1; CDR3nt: TGTGCCGCAGATCAGGCAGGGTCCTCCTACGAGCAGTACTTC; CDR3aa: CAADQAGSSYEQYF
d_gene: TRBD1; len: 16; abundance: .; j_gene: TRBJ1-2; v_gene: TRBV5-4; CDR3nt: TGTGCCAGCAGCTTGGCAGGGGGCGATATCGTCTATGGCTACACCTTC; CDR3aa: CASSLAGGDIVYGYTF
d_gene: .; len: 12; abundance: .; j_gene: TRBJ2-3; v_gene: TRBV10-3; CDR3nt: TGTGCCATCAGTGCGGTGACAGATACGCAGTATTTT; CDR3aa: CAISAVTDTQYF
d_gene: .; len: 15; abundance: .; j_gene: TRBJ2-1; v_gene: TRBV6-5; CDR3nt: TGTGCCAGCAGTCTCAGAGGGAGCTCCTACAATGAGCAGTTCTTC; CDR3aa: CASSLRGSSYNEQFF
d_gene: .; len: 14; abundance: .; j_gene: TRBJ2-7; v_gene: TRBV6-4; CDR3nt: TGTGCCAGCAGTGACTCGACAGGACACCTACGAGTTGACTTC; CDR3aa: CASSDSTGHLRVDF
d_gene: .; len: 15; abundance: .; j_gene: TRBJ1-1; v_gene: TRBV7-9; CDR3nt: TGTGCCAGCAGCAGACTCATAGCCGGAGGCACTGAAGCTTTCTTT; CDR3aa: CASSRLIAGGTEAFF
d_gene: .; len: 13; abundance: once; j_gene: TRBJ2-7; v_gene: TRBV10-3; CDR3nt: TGTGCCATCAGCCCCCGAGGGCTCTACGAGCAGTACTTC; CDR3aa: CAISPRGLYEQYF
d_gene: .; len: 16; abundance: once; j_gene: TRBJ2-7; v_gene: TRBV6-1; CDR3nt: TGTGCCAGCAGTGAGGGTATGGGGGCGAGTAACTACGAGCAGTACTTC; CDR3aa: CASSEGMGASNYEQYF
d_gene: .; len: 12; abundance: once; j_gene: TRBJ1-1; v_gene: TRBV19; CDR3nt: TGTGCCAGCCAGACGGGGAACACTGAAGCTTTCTTT; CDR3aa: CASQTGNTEAFF
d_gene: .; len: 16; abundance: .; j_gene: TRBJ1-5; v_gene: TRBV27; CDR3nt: TGTGCCAGCAGGACAACAACAGCAGGGGATAATCAGCCCCAGCATTTT; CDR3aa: CASRTTTAGDNQPQHF
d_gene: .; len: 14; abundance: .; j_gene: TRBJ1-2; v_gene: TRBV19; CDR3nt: TGTGCCAGTAGCGCAGGGGCGGTGCTCTATGGCTACACCTTC; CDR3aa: CASSAGAVLYGYTF
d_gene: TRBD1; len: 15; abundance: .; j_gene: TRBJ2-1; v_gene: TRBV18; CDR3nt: TGTGCCAGCTCACCCCTCGGGACAGGAGACAATGAGCAGTTCTTC; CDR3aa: CASSPLGTGDNEQFF
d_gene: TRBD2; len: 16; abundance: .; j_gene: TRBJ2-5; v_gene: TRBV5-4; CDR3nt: TGTGCCAGCAGCTTGCGGACTAGCGGGGGACAAGAGACCCAGTACTTC; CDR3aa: CASSLRTSGGQETQYF
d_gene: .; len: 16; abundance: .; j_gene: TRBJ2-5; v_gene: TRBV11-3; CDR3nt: TGTGCCAGCAGCCCAAACCCCGTAGCGGCCCAAGAGACCCAGTACTTC; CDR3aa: CASSPNPVAAQETQYF
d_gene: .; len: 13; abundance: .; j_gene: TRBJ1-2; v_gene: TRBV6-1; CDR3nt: TGTGCCAGCAGTGAATGGGGGGACTATGGCTACACCTTC; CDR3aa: CASSEWGDYGYTF
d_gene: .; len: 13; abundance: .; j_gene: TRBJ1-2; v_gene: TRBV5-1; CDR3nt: TGCGCCAGCAGCCCCGACGGGGCGGGGGGCTACACCTTC; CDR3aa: CASSPDGAGGYTF
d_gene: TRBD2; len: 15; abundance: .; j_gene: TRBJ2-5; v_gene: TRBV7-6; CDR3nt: TGTGCCAGCAGCTTTCGGGGGGGGGCCGTAGAGACCCAGTACTTC; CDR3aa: CASSFRGGAVETQYF
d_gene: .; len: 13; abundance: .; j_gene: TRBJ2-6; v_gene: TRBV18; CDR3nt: TGTGCCAGCTCATCCGGGACTTACAACGTCCTGACTTTC; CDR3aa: CASSSGTYNVLTF
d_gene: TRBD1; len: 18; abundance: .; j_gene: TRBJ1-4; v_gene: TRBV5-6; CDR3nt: TGTGCCAGCAGCTTGGGTGGGACAGGATCTGCAACTAATGAAAAACTGTTTTTT; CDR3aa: CASSLGGTGSATNEKLFF
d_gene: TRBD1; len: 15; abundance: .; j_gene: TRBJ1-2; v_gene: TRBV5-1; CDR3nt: TGCGCCAGCAGCTTGATGACAGGGGCCATCCAGGACTACACCTTC; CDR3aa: CASSLMTGAIQDYTF
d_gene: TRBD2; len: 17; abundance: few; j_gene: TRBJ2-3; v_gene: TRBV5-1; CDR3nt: TGCGCCAGCAGCTTGGGGTCTAGCGGGGGGAACACAGATACGCAGTATTTT; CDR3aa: CASSLGSSGGNTDTQYF
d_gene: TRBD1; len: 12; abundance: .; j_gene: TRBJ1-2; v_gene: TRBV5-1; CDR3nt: TGCGCCAGCAGCTGGACAGGGTTAGGCTACACCTTC; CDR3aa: CASSWTGLGYTF
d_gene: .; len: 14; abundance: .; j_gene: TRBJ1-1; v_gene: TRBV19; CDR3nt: TGTGCCTGCGGGGGAGGGCCCAAGAACACTGAAGCTTTCTTT; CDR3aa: CACGGGPKNTEAFF
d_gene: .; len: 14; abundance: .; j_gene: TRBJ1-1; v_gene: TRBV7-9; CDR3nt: TGTGCCAGCAGCCCCACGACTTACAACACTGAAGCTTTCTTT; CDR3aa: CASSPTTYNTEAFF